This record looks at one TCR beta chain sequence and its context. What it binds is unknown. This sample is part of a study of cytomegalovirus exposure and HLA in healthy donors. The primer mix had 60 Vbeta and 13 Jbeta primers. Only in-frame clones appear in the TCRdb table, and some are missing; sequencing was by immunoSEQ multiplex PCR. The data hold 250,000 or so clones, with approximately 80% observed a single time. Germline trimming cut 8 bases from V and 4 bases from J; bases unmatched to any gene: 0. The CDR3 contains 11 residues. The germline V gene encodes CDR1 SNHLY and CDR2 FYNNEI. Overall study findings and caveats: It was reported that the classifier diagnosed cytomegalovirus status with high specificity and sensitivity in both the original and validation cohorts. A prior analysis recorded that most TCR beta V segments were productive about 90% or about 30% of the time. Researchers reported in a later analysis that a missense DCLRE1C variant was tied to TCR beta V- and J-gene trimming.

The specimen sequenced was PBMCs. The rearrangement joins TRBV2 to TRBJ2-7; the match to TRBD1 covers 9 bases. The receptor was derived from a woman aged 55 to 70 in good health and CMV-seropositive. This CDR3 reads CASDRGYEQYF. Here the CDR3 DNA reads TGTGCCAGCGACAGGGGGTACGAGCAGTACTTC.